This entry describes one T cell receptor beta chain. The antigen remains unidentified. Cells designated naive CD8 were CD45RO-negative and were positively selected for CCR7, with terminally differentiated effector memory CD45RA+ cells excluded. This sample was taken from a study of shared clonotypes between healthy human individuals. At the level of the study: A few men and two women, aged 18 to 49, were donors.

V lost 4 bases to trimming and J lost 6 bases, with 8 bases between them. The CDR3 has 12 residues. The germline CDR1 and CDR2 sequences are LNHDA and SQIVND (reference sequence). Study results and caveats: Limitation of the genetic and exposure-history diversity represented came from the few donors.

TCRdb keeps only in-frame clones here, not all; method: immunoSEQ multiplex PCR. In the table there are about 2.1 million clones, over 85% of which are singletons. Sequenced material: naive CD8+ T cells from PBMCs. The TCR originated in a young man in good health. Some clones in this sample may be carry-over from other donors' samples. The chain carries TRBV19 and TRBJ2-3; D is uncertain. DNA for the CDR3: TGTGCCAGTAGTAATGGCGTCGATACGCAGTATTTT. This codes for CASSNGVDTQYF.